A single sample is the source of the 9 T cell receptor beta chains below, sequenced in a study of type 1 regulatory T cells. These receptors' antigens are unknown. Study-wide points: Tr1 cells had a more restricted TCR repertoire than non-Tr1 cells.

TCRdb redid the calling of the reads with MiXCR, one entry per CDR3 protein. This sample yields roughly 71,000 distinct CDR3 sequences, of which less than 25% are seen a single time; less than 10% belongs to the top ten. Sequenced: cultured type 1 regulatory T (Tr1) cells, either the whole culture or a sorted fraction (not recorded which). These receptors came from a human donor in good health.

This clonotype has a handful of counts. The V and J genes are TRBV20-1 and TRBJ1-1; D is perhaps TRBD1 (6 bases). CDR3 length: 14 amino acids. The germline CDR1 and CDR2 sequences are DFQATT and SNEGSKA (reference sequence). The V gene lost 5 bases and the J gene lost 5 bases, with 18 bases spanning the gap. CDR3 region: CSAQRGALRTEAFF. CDR3 sequence (DNA): TGCAGTGCTCAAAGGGGGGCCCTGCGGACTGAAGCTTTCTTT.

This clonotype has only a few counts. The rearrangement links TRBV29-1 to TRBJ1-4; D is undetermined. V dropped 4 bases and J dropped 7 bases, with 10 bases sitting between them. The CDR3 length is 12 residues. CDR1 is SQVTM and CDR2 is ANQGSEA in the germline V gene. CDR3 loop: CSVVTESEKLFF. The CDR3 bases are TGCAGCGTTGTAACAGAAAGTGAAAAACTGTTTTTT. Using reference TRBV29-1 and TRBJ1-4 for the parts outside the CDR3, the full variable domain is SAVISQKPSRDICQRGTSLTIQCQVDSQVTMMFWYRQQPGQSLTLIATANQGSEATYESGFVIDKFPISRPNLTFSTLTVSNMSPEDSSIYLCSVVTESEKLFFGSGTQLSVL.

The chain couples TRBV18 to TRBJ1-4; no firm D call. In germline, CDR1 is KGHSH, CDR2 LQKENI. The CDR3 runs to 13 residues. Between the trimmed V and J ends, which lost 2 bases and 4 bases, there was a span of 5 bases. The CDR3 DNA sequence: TGTGCCAGCTCACCATATAATAATGAAAAACTGTTTTTT. This codes for CASSPYNNEKLFF.

Ten or more counts support this clonotype. The chain uses TRBV12-3 or TRBV12-4 and TRBJ1-1, with 7 bases fitting TRBD1. With V trimmed by 2 bases and J by 8 bases, 11 bases remained unmatched. The CDR3 contains 15 residues. The CDR3 is CASSLTGQLFREAFF. DNA of the CDR3: TGTGCCAGCAGTTTAACGGGACAGCTGTTTAGGGAAGCTTTCTTT.

In its sample, this clonotype was seen a few times. The CDR3 sequence: CASSLRDRAPSPLHF. CDR3 nucleotide sequence: TGTGCCAGCAGTTTGAGGGACAGGGCCCCTTCACCCCTCCACTTT. The rearrangement links TRBV28 to TRBJ1-6, with TRBD1 identical over 9 bases. V lost 3 bases and J lost 9; bases outside the gene matches: 6. This CDR3 has 15 amino acids. CDR1 is MDHEN and CDR2 is SYDVKM in the germline V gene.

This clonotype showed up just a few times. This chain connects TRBV7-9 to TRBJ1-2, with TRBD1 matching over 11 bases. The CDR3 contains 14 residues. Looked up from germline, CDR1 is SEHNR and CDR2 is FQNEAQ (reference sequence). V was pared by 6 bases and J by 7 bases, with 7 bases of the junction left unmatched. The CDR3: CASSWGDRGTGYTF. CDR3 nucleotides: TGTGCCAGCAGTTGGGGGGACAGGGGGACTGGCTACACCTTC. The entire variable domain, with the rest obtained from reference TRBV7-9 and TRBJ1-2, is as follows: DTGVSQNPRHKITKRGQNVTFRCDPISEHNRLYWYRQTLGQGPEFLTYFQNEAQLEKSRLLSDRFSAERPKGSFSTLEIQRTEQGDSAMYLCASSWGDRGTGYTFGSGTRLTVV.

V and J are TRBV7-2 and TRBJ2-7, with D perhaps matching TRBD1 (6 bases). The germline V gene has CDR1 SGHTA and CDR2 FQGNSA. This CDR3 is 14 amino acids long. Trimming pared 5 bases from V and 7 bases from J, leaving 18 bases between. This CDR3 reads CASSPRQAWGEQYF. As DNA, the CDR3 is TGTGCCAGCAGCCCAAGACAGGCATGGGGAGAGCAGTACTTC.

This clonotype was picked up many times. J is TRBJ2-2 and V is TRBV20-1; D call uncertain. Germline V gene lookup returns CDR1 DFQATT and CDR2 SNEGSKA (reference sequence). The CDR3 contains 14 residues. Trimming cost V 3 bases and J 1 base, with 9 bases left between them. The CDR3 reads CSASLRRNTGELFF. CDR3 DNA sequence: TGCAGTGCTAGCCTCAGGAGGAACACCGGGGAGCTGTTTTTT.

In its sample, this clonotype was seen many times. The chain combines TRBV11-3 with TRBJ2-1; D gene unclear. Trimming stripped 0 bases from V and 8 bases from J, with 11 bases between. Germline V gene data show CDR1 as SGHNT and CDR2 as YENEEA. The CDR3 is 14 amino acids. DNA for the CDR3: TGTGCCAGCAGCTTAGATAAAAGCTATCATGAGCAGTTCTTC. Its translation: CASSLDKSYHEQFF.